The TCR beta chain described here comes from a study of control samples from healthy donors and cancer patients. Here immunoSEQ multiplex PCR was the method, and the copy in TCRdb shows in-frame clones only, minus some. The sample contains fewer than 90,000 clones, over 75% of which appear only once. This CDR3 region has 15 residues. The germline V gene has CDR1 LGHDT and CDR2 YNNKEL (reference sequence). Trimming pared 0 bases from V and 4 bases from J, leaving 11 bases between. This clone was seen once. This chain joins TRBV3-1 (or the pseudogene TRBV3-2) and TRBJ2-3; D perhaps matches TRBD2 (5 bases). Sequenced sample: blood. The origin of this receptor is a woman in her 50s in good health. CDR3 bases: TGTGCCAGCAGCCAAGATAGGCTAGCCGCAGATACGCAGTATTTT. Amino acid sequence: CASSQDRLAADTQYF.